This passage covers 6 T cell receptor beta chains from one sample sequenced in a study of human T cells and chemical hapten exposure. Using its own MiXCR run on the RACE reads, TCRdb lists one record per CDR3 protein. The data contain about 260,000 distinct CDR3 sequences, 7.5% to 10% of them singletons. The time point was: pre-sensitization, week 0. Sample treatment: therapeutic diphenylcyclopropenone sensitization with weekly scalp DPC. Sequences were derived from whole blood, sampled in connection with sensitization to the hapten diphenylcyclopropenone (DPC). These receptors came from a woman between 35 and 50 years old with alopecia areata. Some clones in this sample may be carry-over from other donors' samples.

The chain links TRBV18 to TRBJ1-3; D not resolved. The germline V and J ends were trimmed by 6 bases and 0 bases, with 12 bases remaining between them. Per germline, CDR1 KGHSH and CDR2 LQKENI. CDR3 length: 15 residues. This chain's CDR3 is CASSPSVSSGNTIYF. In DNA, the CDR3 is TGTGCCAGCTCGCCCAGTGTTAGCTCTGGAAACACCATATATTTT.

CDR3 DNA sequence: TGCAGCGTTGAAGACTTACGTTACGGCAATGAGCAGTTCTTC. Translating it yields CSVEDLRYGNEQFF. This chain joins TRBV29-1 and TRBJ2-1; D unresolved. V was cut by 0 bases and J by 6 bases, with 12 bases left in between. CDR1 is SQVTM, CDR2 ANQGSEA, per germline. The CDR3 is made up of 14 amino acids.

The CDR3 reads CASSSEPTSGTVRQYF. CDR3 nucleotide sequence: TGTGCCAGCAGCTCAGAACCGACTAGCGGGACAGTTCGGCAGTACTTC. The chain has TRBV7-2 and TRBJ2-7; 11 positions agree with TRBD2. V lost 4 bases to trimming and J lost 9 bases; unmatched junction nucleotides: 14. The length of the CDR3 is 16 residues. Per the germline V gene, CDR1 is SGHTA and CDR2 is FQGNSA.

V is TRBV12-3 or TRBV12-4 and J is TRBJ2-1; D not certain. The V and J ends lost 2 bases and 7 bases respectively, with 6 bases between them. The length of the CDR3 is 12 residues. The CDR3 DNA reads TGTGCCAGCAGTTTACTGCTGAATGAGCAGTTCTTC. Its translation is CASSLLLNEQFF.

This clonotype came up a few times. The chain links TRBV2 to TRBJ2-7; 7 bases map to TRBD2. J was trimmed by 0 bases and V by 7 bases; bases with no gene match: 9. Germline loops: CDR1 SNHLY, CDR2 FYNNEI. This CDR3 region has 15 residues. CDR3 region: CASNPMRDYSYEQYF. The CDR3 DNA reads TGTGCCAGCAACCCTATGCGGGACTACTCCTACGAGCAGTACTTC.

This clonotype occurred many times. V usage is TRBV24-1 and J usage is TRBJ1-5; D is uncertain. Germline CDR1 is KGHDR and CDR2 is SFDVKD. The CDR3 runs to 14 residues. With 4 bases removed from V and 4 bases from J, the gap between germline ends came to 10 bases. The CDR3 DNA sequence: TGTGCCACCAGTGAGGGCAGCGAAAATCAGCCCCAGCATTTT. It encodes CATSEGSENQPQHF.